Listed below are T cell receptor beta chains from one sample, sequenced in a study of CD8 T cells in ankylosing spondylitis. TCRdb reprocessed the 5' RACE reads with MiXCR, giving one entry per CDR3 protein. Of 200,000 to 250,000 distinct CDR3 sequences listed, about 26% were seen once; the top ten hold about 7%. The specimen sequenced was blood, either unsorted or a sorted T cell fraction (not recorded which). Every receptor here comes from a male donor with ankylosing spondylitis or in good health (not recorded which). Each CDR3 is given with its conserved first and last residue. The D gene is left open where the match is weak. The listing skips clone size in some rows; elsewhere it reads once, few, many or a size class.

v_gene	j_gene	abundance	d_gene	CDR3nt	CDR3aa
TRBV20-1	TRBJ2-3	-	-	TGCAGTGCTAGATCTAGCACAGATACGCAGTATTTT	CSARSSTDTQYF
TRBV12-3/TRBV12-4	TRBJ2-7	-	-	TGTGCCAGCAGTATTCAGGGATCCTACTACGAGCAGTACTTC	CASSIQGSYYEQYF
TRBV20-1	TRBJ2-1	many	TRBD2	TGCAGTGCTAGGGGGCGGGAGGCCTCCTACAATGAGCAGTTCTTC	CSARGREASYNEQFF
TRBV2	TRBJ2-5	many	-	TGTGCCAGCAAGGAAGTAGCGCTTGAGACCCAGTACTTC	CASKEVALETQYF
TRBV7-2	TRBJ2-7	-	TRBD1	TGTGCCAGCAGCTTAGAGGGATCGGGACAGGGCTACGAGCAGTACTTC	CASSLEGSGQGYEQYF
TRBV12-3/TRBV12-4	TRBJ2-7	-	-	TGTGCCAGCAGTTCTCCGACGGGAAGCTCCTACGAGCAGTACTTC	CASSSPTGSSYEQYF
TRBV5-1	TRBJ2-1	-	TRBD2	TGCGCCAGCAGCTGGGGACTAGCGGGAGGCCTCTACAATGAGCAGTTCTTC	CASSWGLAGGLYNEQFF
TRBV5-1	TRBJ2-3	many	TRBD1	TGCGCCAGCAGCTCGGACAGGGGTACAGATACGCAGTATTTT	CASSSDRGTDTQYF
TRBV20-1	TRBJ2-7	-	-	TGCAGTGCTAGCTCAGGGGCAAATCCCCTGTACGAGCAGTACTTC	CSASSGANPLYEQYF
TRBV20-1	TRBJ2-3	few	-	TGCAGTGCTGGGGGGGCTCTCAGGGGAAGCACAGATACGCAGTATTTT	CSAGGALRGSTDTQYF
TRBV29-1	TRBJ1-2	few	TRBD1	TGCAGCGTTCAACAGGGGAATGGCTACACCTTC	CSVQQGNGYTF
TRBV12-3/TRBV12-4	TRBJ2-2	-	TRBD2	TGTGCCAGCAGCTTAGGACTAGCGGGAGGGGCCGGGGAGCTGTTTTTT	CASSLGLAGGAGELFF
TRBV5-1	TRBJ2-1	few	-	TGCGCCAGCAGCTTGGCCAGGGGGGGCGGTAGGTCCTACAATGAGCAGTTCTTC	CASSLARGGGRSYNEQFF
TRBV20-1	TRBJ2-3	many	TRBD2	TGCAGTGCTAGAGGGCCTAGCGGGAGGCGGGATACGCAGTATTTT	CSARGPSGRRDTQYF
TRBV5-6	TRBJ1-5	many	TRBD1	TGTGCCAGCAGCCGCGGACAGGCTAGCAATCAGCCCCAGCATTTT	CASSRGQASNQPQHF
TRBV25-1	TRBJ2-5	few	-	TGTGCCAGCAGTGAGGGGCCTCAAGAGACCCAGTACTTC	CASSEGPQETQYF
TRBV29-1	TRBJ2-7	-	TRBD1	TGCAGCGCATCGGGACAGAACTACGAGCAGTACTTC	CSASGQNYEQYF
TRBV7-9	TRBJ1-4	-	-	TGTGCCAGCAGCGTACCCCGGGACAAAGCAACTAATGAAAAACTGTTTTTT	CASSVPRDKATNEKLFF